This T cell receptor (beta chain) was documented in a study of a mutant IDH1 vaccine in newly diagnosed glioma. Study details: The patients were given eight vaccinations, one each in weeks 1, 3, 5, 7, 11, 15, 19 and 23. Onset of vaccination occurred 4-6 weeks following radiotherapy alone, or with temozolomide cycles. Study-wide findings and caveats: Most patients, 93.3%, showed vaccine-induced immune responses.

Noted time point: week 23, last vaccination. The study gave 300 ug of mutant IDH1 20-mer peptide per vaccine dose, with topical imiquimod. Of note for this clone: Its antigen is undetermined.

V was shortened by 0 bases and J by 5 bases, with 13 bases between the two germline ends. Germline values: CDR1 SNHLY, CDR2 FYNNEI. This CDR3 comprises 15 residues. The protocol was immunoSEQ multiplex PCR, while the TCRdb copy is restricted to in-frame clones and leaves out a portion. The table has some 42,000 clones, about 80% seen once. The material sequenced was PBMCs, taken from a glioma patient whose treatment included an IDH1 peptide vaccine. This chain joins TRBV2 and TRBJ1-2; a possible D gene is TRBD1 (5 bases). This receptor was taken from a man between 50 and 59 years old with glioma. CDR3 protein: CASSEAAGHSYGYTF. The CDR3 region has the DNA TGTGCCAGCAGTGAAGCGGCTGGACACTCTTATGGCTACACCTTC.